This T cell receptor (beta chain) was identified during a study of PD-L1 blockade in urothelial cancer. Germline-derived CDR1 and CDR2 are SGHRS and YFSETQ. The CDR3 is made up of 15 amino acids. Trimming removed 4 bases from V and 4 bases from J; junction bases left unmatched: 4. This clone rates as medium-sized. Libraries were prepared by immunoSEQ multiplex PCR; TCRdb keeps only in-frame clonotypes and omits some of them. The sample consists of more than 35,000 clones, roughly 78% of them appearing once. Time point here: peripheral blood 6 weeks after treatment start. Sequences were derived from PBMCs, sampled around atezolizumab (anti-PD-L1) treatment. The sequence was obtained from a man between 60 and 70 years old with urothelial cancer. The chain employs TRBV5-1 and TRBJ1-5, with 11 bases lining up with TRBD1. The CDR3 region has the DNA TGCGCCAGCAGCCTAGGGACAGGGGGAAATCAGCCCCAGCATTTT. This sequence encodes CASSLGTGGNQPQHF. Filled out from reference TRBV5-1 and TRBJ1-5, the complete variable domain reads KAGVTQTPRYLIKTRGQQVTLSCSPISGHRSVSWYQQTPGQGLQFLFEYFSETQRNKGNFPGRFSGRQFSNSRSEMNVSTLELGDSALYLCASSLGTGGNQPQHFGDGTRLSIL.